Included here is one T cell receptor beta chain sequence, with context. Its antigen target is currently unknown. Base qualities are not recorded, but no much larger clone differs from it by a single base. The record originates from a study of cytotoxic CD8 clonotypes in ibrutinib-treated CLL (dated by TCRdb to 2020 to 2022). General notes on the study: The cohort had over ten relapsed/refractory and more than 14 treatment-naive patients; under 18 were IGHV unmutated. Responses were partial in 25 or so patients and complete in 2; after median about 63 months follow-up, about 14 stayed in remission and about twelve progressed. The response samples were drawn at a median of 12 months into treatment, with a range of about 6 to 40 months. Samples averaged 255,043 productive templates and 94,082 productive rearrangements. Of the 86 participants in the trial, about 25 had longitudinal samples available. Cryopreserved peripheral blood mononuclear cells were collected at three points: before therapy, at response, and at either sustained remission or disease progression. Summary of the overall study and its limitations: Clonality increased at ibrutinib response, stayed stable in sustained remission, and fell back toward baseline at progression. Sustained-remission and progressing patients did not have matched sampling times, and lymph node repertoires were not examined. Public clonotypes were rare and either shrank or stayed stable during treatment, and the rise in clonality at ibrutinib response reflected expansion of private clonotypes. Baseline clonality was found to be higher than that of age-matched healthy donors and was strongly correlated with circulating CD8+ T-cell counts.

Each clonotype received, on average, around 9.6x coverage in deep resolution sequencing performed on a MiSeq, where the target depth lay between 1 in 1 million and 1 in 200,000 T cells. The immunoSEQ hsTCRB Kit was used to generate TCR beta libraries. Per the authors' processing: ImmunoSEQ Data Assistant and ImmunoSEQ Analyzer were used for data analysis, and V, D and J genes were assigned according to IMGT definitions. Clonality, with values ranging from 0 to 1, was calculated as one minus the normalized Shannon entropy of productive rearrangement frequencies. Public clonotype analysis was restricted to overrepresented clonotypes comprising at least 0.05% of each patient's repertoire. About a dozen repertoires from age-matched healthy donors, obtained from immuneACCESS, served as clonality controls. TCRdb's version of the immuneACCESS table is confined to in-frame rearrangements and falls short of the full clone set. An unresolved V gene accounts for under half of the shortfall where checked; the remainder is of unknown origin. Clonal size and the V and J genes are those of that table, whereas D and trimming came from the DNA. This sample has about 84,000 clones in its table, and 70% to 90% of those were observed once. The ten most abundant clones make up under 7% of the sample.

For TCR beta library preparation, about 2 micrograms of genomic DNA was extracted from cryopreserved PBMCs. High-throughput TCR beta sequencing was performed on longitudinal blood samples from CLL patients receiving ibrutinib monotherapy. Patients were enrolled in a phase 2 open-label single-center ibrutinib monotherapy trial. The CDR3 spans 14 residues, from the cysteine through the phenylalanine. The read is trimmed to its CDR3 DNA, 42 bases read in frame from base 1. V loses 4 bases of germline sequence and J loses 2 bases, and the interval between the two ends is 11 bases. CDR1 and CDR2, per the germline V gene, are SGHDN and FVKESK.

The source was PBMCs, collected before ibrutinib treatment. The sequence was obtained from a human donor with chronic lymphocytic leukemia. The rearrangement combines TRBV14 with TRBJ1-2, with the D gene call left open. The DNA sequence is TGTGCCAGCAGCCCCTTTCCCGTCAACTATGGCTACACCTTC. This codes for CASSPFPVNYGYTF.